These 24 T cell receptor beta chains were sequenced from one sample in a study of identical twins. One entry per CDR3 protein results from TCRdb running MiXCR on the 5' RACE reads. The sample gives 500,000 to 550,000 distinct CDR3 sequences, about 20% of which show up once; around 0.9% is in the top ten. In addition, the sample was reused for a study of T cells expressing NK-cell markers.

Material: CD4+ T cells sorted from blood. The receptor set was obtained from a woman between 18 and 29 years old in good health.

Only a few counts were recorded for this clonotype. The V and J genes are TRBV6-5 and TRBJ1-2; TRBD1 is a possible D gene (6 bases). The V gene lost 2 bases and the J gene lost 2 bases, with 15 bases spanning the gap. This CDR3 is 16 amino acids long. Germline lookup yields CDR1 MNHEY and CDR2 SVGAGI. The CDR3 DNA follows: TGTGCCAGCAGTTACCCCCGACAGGATTGGAACTATGGCTACACCTTC. It codes for CASSYPRQDWNYGYTF.

The genes are TRBV6-5 and TRBJ2-7; D is unresolved. CDR3 length: 12 residues. V was cut by 2 bases and J by 9 bases, with 11 bases left in between. CDR1 and CDR2 from the germline V gene are MNHEY and SVGAGI. DNA of the CDR3: TGTGCCAGCAGTTACCCGGGTGCTACGCAGTACTTC. Its protein is CASSYPGATQYF.

This clonotype came up a few times. This chain uses TRBV10-3 with TRBJ2-3; D is perhaps TRBD1 (6 bases). CDR1 is ENHRY, CDR2 SYGVKD, per germline. This CDR3 spans 16 amino acids. V lost 4 bases to trimming and J lost 1 base, with 15 bases between them. CDR3 DNA sequence: TGTGCCATCAGTGGAACAGGGCCACCTCGCACAGATACGCAGTATTTT. It codes for CAISGTGPPRTDTQYF.

This clonotype was detected a few times. The genes are TRBV10-2 and TRBJ1-1, with D perhaps matching TRBD1 (6 bases). Germline V CDR1 and CDR2: WSHSY, SAAADI. This CDR3 contains 14 residues. V was shortened by 7 bases and J by 0 bases, with 12 bases between the two germline ends. CDR3 in amino acids: CASKGGRLNTEAFF. CDR3 in DNA: TGCGCCAGCAAGGGGGGCAGGCTGAACACTGAAGCTTTCTTT.

The gene calls are TRBV4-1 and TRBJ2-5; 8 nucleotides agree with TRBD1. V trimming: 3 bases; J trimming: 4 bases; junction bases outside the gene matches: 16. Germline loops: CDR1 MGHRA, CDR2 YSYEKL. The CDR3 consists of 18 residues. CDR3 in amino acids: CASSQTKTFGQGGETQYF. CDR3 coding DNA: TGCGCCAGCAGCCAGACCAAAACCTTCGGACAGGGAGGAGAGACCCAGTACTTC.

The rearrangement links TRBV27 to TRBJ1-5, with D maybe TRBD1 (6 bases). V was shortened by 6 bases and J by 6 bases, with 18 bases between the two germline ends. Germline CDR1 MNHEY, CDR2 SMNVEV (reference sequence). The length of the CDR3 is 15 residues. The CDR3 reads CASSNAVRGSQPQHF. CDR3 nucleotides: TGTGCCAGCAGCAATGCGGTCAGGGGCAGTCAGCCCCAGCATTTT.

The sample holds a few counts of this clonotype. A single base separates this from a much larger clone, so it may be a read error. The chain is built from TRBV5-1 and TRBJ2-3; D call uncertain. The ends were cut back, 0 bases at V and 0 bases at J, with 5 bases in the middle. Germline V gene lookup returns CDR1 SGHRS and CDR2 YFSETQ. The CDR3 contains 14 residues. The CDR3 sequence is CASSLVQSTDTQYF. CDR3 sequence (DNA): TGCGCCAGCAGCTTGGTACAGAGCACAGATACGCAGTATTTT.

This chain joins TRBV5-1 and TRBJ2-1, with TRBD2 as a possible D gene (5 bases). Deletions cut 1 base from V and 8 bases from J, with 22 bases between. CDR1 is SGHRS, CDR2 YFSETQ, per germline. The CDR3 covers 17 residues. CDR3 sequence reads: CASSLRTGIRYEDEQFF. Here the CDR3 DNA reads TGCGCCAGCAGCTTGCGGACGGGAATAAGATATGAGGATGAGCAGTTCTTC.

This clonotype was counted only a few times. In DNA form, the CDR3 reads TGTGCCAGCTCACCTACTGGACAGAAGTCTAACCCCTACGAGCAGTACTTC. Translation: CASSPTGQKSNPYEQYF. V gene TRBV18 combines with J gene TRBJ2-7; D possibly corresponds to TRBD1 (6 bases). The V gene's germline CDR1 is KGHSH and CDR2 LQKENI. The V gene lost 3 bases and the J gene lost 2 bases, with 20 bases spanning the gap. CDR3 length: 17 amino acids.

V and J are TRBV20-1 and TRBJ2-2; 7 bases match TRBD2. With 2 bases clipped from V and 6 bases from J, the junction kept 3 bases outside the gene matches. There are 13 residues in the CDR3. The germline gives CDR1 DFQATT, CDR2 SNEGSKA (reference sequence). The CDR3 coding sequence is TGCAGTGCTAGATTTCGGGGGGCCGGGGAGCTGTTTTTT. As protein: CSARFRGAGELFF.

This clonotype was detected a few times. The gene calls are TRBV29-1 and TRBJ1-2; 9 bases are a match to TRBD1. The junction had 4 bases not matched to a gene; V was cut back by 4 bases and J by 4 bases. CDR1 SQVTM and CDR2 ANQGSEA come from the germline V gene. This CDR3 contains 13 residues. CDR3 in DNA: TGCAGCGTTGGGGGACAGGGCTTCTATGGCTACACCTTC. It codes for CSVGGQGFYGYTF.

This chain joins TRBV12-3 or TRBV12-4 and TRBJ1-3; D might be TRBD1 (5 bases). This CDR3 spans 18 amino acids. V lost 5 bases and J lost 0, with 20 bases in between. In nucleotides, the CDR3 is TGTGCCAGCAGTCCTGGGGGTCCGGGGCCAAACTCTGGAAACACCATATATTTT. It translates to CASSPGGPGPNSGNTIYF.

At least ten counts were recorded for this clonotype. V gene TRBV2 combines with J gene TRBJ1-5; tentative D call: TRBD1 (5 bases). Germline CDR1 SNHLY, CDR2 FYNNEI. This CDR3 has 16 amino acids. Trimming took 6 bases from V and 7 from J, leaving 22 bases between them. The DNA of the CDR3 is TGTGCCAGCAGCGAAAGCGGGACGGCGGTCGGGCAGCCCCAGCATTTT. This translates into CASSESGTAVGQPQHF. The variable domain in full, completed from reference TRBV2 and TRBJ1-5, reads EPEVTQTPSHQVTQMGQEVILRCVPISNHLYFYWYRQILGQKVEFLVSFYNNEISEKSEIFDDQFSVERPDGSNFTLKIRSTKLEDSAMYFCASSESGTAVGQPQHFGDGTRLSIL.

The chain couples TRBV7-3 to TRBJ2-3, with 7 positions matching TRBD1. Germline CDR1 reads SGHTA; CDR2 reads FQGTGA. The CDR3 contains 12 residues. V was clipped by 5 bases and J by 9 bases; unmatched bases: 5. CDR3 DNA sequence: TGTGCCAGCAGCCCGGACAGGAACACGCAGTATTTT. Translating it yields CASSPDRNTQYF.

This clonotype has a handful of counts. The genes are TRBV25-1 and TRBJ1-1, with D uncertain. This CDR3 is 14 amino acids long. Germline CDR1 is MGHDK and CDR2 is SYGVNS. V was clipped by 6 bases and J by 5 bases, with 16 bases between them. The CDR3 DNA sequence: TGTGCCAGCAGCGGAACTAGTAGTGATACTGAAGCTTTCTTT. Its translation is CASSGTSSDTEAFF.

This clonotype was seen only a few times. The chain is built from TRBV7-2 and TRBJ2-1, with 14 bases identical to TRBD2. This CDR3 has 16 amino acids. J gave up 7 bases and V 3 bases, and 5 bases lay outside the gene matches. Germline V CDR1 and CDR2: SGHTA, FQGNSA. Written as DNA, the CDR3 is TGTGCCAGCAGCTTCGGACTAGCGGGGGGCGGTAATGAGCAGTTCTTC. This translates into CASSFGLAGGGNEQFF.

The chain uses TRBV5-1 and TRBJ2-1, with 7 bases lining up with TRBD2. There are 15 residues in the CDR3. Trimming at V came to 1 base and at J to 7 bases, leaving 8 bases not matched to a gene. Germline V CDR1 and CDR2: SGHRS, YFSETQ. As DNA, the CDR3 is TGCGCCAGCAGCTTGTTGCCCGGGACTAATAATGAGCAGTTCTTC. Protein product: CASSLLPGTNNEQFF. The variable domain in full, completed from reference TRBV5-1 and TRBJ2-1, reads KAGVTQTPRYLIKTRGQQVTLSCSPISGHRSVSWYQQTPGQGLQFLFEYFSETQRNKGNFPGRFSGRQFSNSRSEMNVSTLELGDSALYLCASSLLPGTNNEQFFGPGTRLTVL.

This clonotype was seen repeatedly, ten times or more. The V and J genes are TRBV10-1 and TRBJ2-5; D gene ambiguous. V shed 4 bases and J shed 1 base, with 7 bases lying between them. Germline V gene data show CDR1 as WNHNN and CDR2 as SYGVQD (reference sequence). The CDR3 length is 13 residues. CDR3 nucleotide sequence: TGCGCCAGCAGTGGCCAAATCCAAGAGACCCAGTACTTC. This encodes CASSGQIQETQYF.

This clonotype was seen once. The CDR3: CASSLGSPGQGTQYF. CDR3 DNA: TGTGCCAGCAGCTTGGGATCCCCCGGACAGGGTACTCAGTACTTC. The V call is TRBV5-5, the J call TRBJ2-4; 8 nucleotides agree with TRBD1. The V and J ends lost 0 bases and 12 bases, in that order; junction bases with no gene match: 11. This CDR3 has 15 residues. Germline lookup yields CDR1 SGHKS and CDR2 YYEKEE (reference sequence).

In this sample, this clonotype turned up a few times. The rearrangement joins TRBV11-2 to TRBJ1-1; 8 bases map to TRBD1. Germline CDR1 and CDR2: SGHAT and FQNNGV. Trimming removed 2 bases from V and 5 bases from J; junction bases left unmatched: 7. CDR3 size: 15 residues. This CDR3 is CASSLTSTGETEAFF. Here the CDR3 DNA reads TGTGCCAGCAGCTTAACGTCGACAGGGGAAACTGAAGCTTTCTTT.

The CDR3 DNA follows: TGTGCCACCAGTGACCAGAGCGGGCGGGACAATGAGCAGTTCTTC. It translates to CATSDQSGRDNEQFF. V is TRBV24-1 and J is TRBJ2-1, with D tentatively TRBD2 (6 bases). This CDR3 is built from 15 residues. The germline V gene encodes CDR1 KGHDR and CDR2 SFDVKD. The germline V and J ends were trimmed by 4 bases and 5 bases, with 14 bases remaining between them.

This clonotype was seen a few times. The chain couples TRBV12-3 or TRBV12-4 to TRBJ2-2; no definite D call. Trimming left V 5 bases short and J 1 base short, with 14 bases between. CDR3 length: 16 residues. CDR3 sequence: CASSPIWPGNTGELFF. As DNA, the CDR3 is TGTGCCAGCAGTCCCATCTGGCCTGGGAACACCGGGGAGCTGTTTTTT.

The chain employs TRBV5-1 and TRBJ2-1; tentative D call: TRBD1 (6 bases). The V gene's germline CDR1 is SGHRS and CDR2 YFSETQ. This CDR3 region has 16 residues. Trimming left V 0 bases short and J 6 bases short, with 16 bases between. The CDR3 DNA reads TGCGCCAGCAGCTTGGCCGATGGGACACCCCCCAATGAGCAGTTCTTC. It is translated as CASSLADGTPPNEQFF.

This clonotype was seen more than once but under ten times. CDR3 loop: CASSPTNRVPSYEQYF. In DNA, the CDR3 is TGTGCCAGCTCACCTACGAACAGGGTCCCCTCCTACGAGCAGTACTTC. The chain uses TRBV18 and TRBJ2-7; tentatively, D is TRBD1 (6 bases). The CDR3 totals 16 residues. Germline CDR1 is KGHSH and CDR2 is LQKENI. Trimming removed 3 bases at V and 0 bases at J, with 15 bases between.